This T cell receptor (beta chain) appears in the sequencing data of a study of blood T cell repertoires in COVID-19. Study-wide context: Donors in the United States, Italy and Spain gave samples during acute or convalescent COVID-19.

Each participant's cohort was designated according to participant-reported clinical history. Two negative PCRs, clearance, or symptom resolution had been documented for recovered Cohort 3 donors. CDR3 length: 16 residues. The V gene end was trimmed by 3 bases and the J gene end by 2 bases; junction bases not matched to a gene: 6. The V gene's germline CDR1 is LGHDT and CDR2 YNNKEL (reference sequence). How the authors handled the data: Reference gene primer amplification yielded estimated nucleated cell counts. Data came from immunoSEQ multiplex PCR; TCRdb stores just in-frame clones and leaves some out. Clone size and V and J calls were adopted from that table, with D and trimming inferred from the DNA. The sample shows fewer than 200,000 clones, 88% of them seen only once.

The J gene is TRBJ1-5, the V gene TRBV3-1 (or the pseudogene TRBV3-2); 8 bases are shared with TRBD1. The sequenced sample was PBMCs or T cells enriched from blood (not recorded which). This clonotype was sampled from a woman in her late teens or twenties who had recovered from COVID-19. The CDR3 sequence: CASSHQLTGGNQPQHF. CDR3 DNA sequence: TGTGCCAGCAGCCACCAATTGACAGGGGGCAATCAGCCCCAGCATTTT.